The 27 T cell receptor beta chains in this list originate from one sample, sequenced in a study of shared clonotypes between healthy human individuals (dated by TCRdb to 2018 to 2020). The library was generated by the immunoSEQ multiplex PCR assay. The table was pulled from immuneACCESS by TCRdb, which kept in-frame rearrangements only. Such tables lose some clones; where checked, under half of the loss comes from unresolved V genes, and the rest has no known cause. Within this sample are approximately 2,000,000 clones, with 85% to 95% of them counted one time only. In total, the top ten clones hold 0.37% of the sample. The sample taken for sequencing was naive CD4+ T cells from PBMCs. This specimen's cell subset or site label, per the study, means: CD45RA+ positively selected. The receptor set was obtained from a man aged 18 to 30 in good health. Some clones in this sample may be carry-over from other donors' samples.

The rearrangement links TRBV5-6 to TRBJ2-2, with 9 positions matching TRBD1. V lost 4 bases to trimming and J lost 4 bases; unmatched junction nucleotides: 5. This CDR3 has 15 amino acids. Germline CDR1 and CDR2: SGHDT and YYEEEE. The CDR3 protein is CASSPTGGATGELFF. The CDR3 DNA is TGTGCCAGCAGCCCTACAGGGGGCGCCACCGGGGAGCTGTTTTTT.

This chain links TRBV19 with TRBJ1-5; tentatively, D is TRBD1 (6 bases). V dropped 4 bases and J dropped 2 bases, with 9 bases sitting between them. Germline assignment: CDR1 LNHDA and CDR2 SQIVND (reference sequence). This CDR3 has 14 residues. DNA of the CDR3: TGTGCCAGTAGTAGACAGGCCCGCAATCAGCCCCAGCATTTT. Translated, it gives CASSRQARNQPQHF.

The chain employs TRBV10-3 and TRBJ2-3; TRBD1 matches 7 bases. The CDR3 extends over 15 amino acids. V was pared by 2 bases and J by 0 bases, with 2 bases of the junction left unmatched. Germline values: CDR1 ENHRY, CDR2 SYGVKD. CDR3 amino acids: CAISEVGQSTDTQYF. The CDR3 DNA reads TGTGCCATCAGTGAGGTGGGACAGAGCACAGATACGCAGTATTTT.

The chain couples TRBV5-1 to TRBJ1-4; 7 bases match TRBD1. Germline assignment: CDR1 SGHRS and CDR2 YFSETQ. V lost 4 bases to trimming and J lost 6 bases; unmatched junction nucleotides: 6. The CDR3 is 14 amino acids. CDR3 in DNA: TGCGCCAGCAGCCTCGGGACAGCGGATGAAAAACTGTTTTTT. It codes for CASSLGTADEKLFF.

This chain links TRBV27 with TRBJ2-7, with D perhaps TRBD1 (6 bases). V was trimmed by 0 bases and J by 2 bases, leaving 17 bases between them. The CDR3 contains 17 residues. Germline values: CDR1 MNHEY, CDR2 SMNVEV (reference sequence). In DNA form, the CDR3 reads TGTGCCAGCAGTTTATCCCTCCCCAGGGGTTTACCCTACGAGCAGTACTTC. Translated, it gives CASSLSLPRGLPYEQYF.

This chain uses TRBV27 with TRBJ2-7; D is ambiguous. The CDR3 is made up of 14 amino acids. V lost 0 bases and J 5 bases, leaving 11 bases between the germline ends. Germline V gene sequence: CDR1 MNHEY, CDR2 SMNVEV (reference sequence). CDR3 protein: CASSLSFQVHEQYF. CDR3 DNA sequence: TGTGCCAGCAGTTTATCTTTTCAGGTCCACGAGCAGTACTTC.

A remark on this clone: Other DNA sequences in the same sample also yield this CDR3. CDR3 bases: TGCGCCAGCAGCCCACGAGGGGGCAATCAGCCCCAGCATTTT. Its protein product is CASSPRGGNQPQHF. The chain couples TRBV5-1 to TRBJ1-5, with D perhaps TRBD1 (5 bases). Per the germline V gene, CDR1 is SGHRS and CDR2 is YFSETQ. This CDR3 is built from 14 residues. V lost 4 bases and J lost 2, with 10 bases in between.

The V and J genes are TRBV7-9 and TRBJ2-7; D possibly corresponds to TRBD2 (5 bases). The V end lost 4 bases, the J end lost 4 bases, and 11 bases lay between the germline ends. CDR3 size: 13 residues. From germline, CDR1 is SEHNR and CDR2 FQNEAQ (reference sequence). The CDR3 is CASSSPGIYEQYF. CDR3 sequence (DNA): TGTGCCAGCAGCTCCCCCGGGATTTACGAGCAGTACTTC.

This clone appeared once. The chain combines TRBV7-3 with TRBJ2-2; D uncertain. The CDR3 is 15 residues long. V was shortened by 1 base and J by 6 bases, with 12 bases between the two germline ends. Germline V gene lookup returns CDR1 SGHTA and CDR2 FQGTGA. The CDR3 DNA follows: TGTGCCAGCAGCTTAAGTGGCCAGTTCCCCGGGGAGCTGTTTTTT. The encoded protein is CASSLSGQFPGELFF.

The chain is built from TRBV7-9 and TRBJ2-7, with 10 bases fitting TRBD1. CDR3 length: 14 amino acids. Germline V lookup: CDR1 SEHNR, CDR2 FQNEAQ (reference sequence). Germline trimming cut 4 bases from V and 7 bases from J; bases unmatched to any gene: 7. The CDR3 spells CASSSGQGVWEQYF. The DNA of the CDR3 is TGTGCCAGCAGCTCAGGACAGGGGGTGTGGGAGCAGTACTTC.

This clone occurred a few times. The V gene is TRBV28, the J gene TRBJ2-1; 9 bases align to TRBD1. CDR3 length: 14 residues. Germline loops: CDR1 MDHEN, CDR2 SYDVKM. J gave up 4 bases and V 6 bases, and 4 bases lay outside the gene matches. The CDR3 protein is CASRPGQGYNEQFF. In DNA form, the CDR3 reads TGTGCCAGCAGGCCGGGACAGGGATACAATGAGCAGTTCTTC.

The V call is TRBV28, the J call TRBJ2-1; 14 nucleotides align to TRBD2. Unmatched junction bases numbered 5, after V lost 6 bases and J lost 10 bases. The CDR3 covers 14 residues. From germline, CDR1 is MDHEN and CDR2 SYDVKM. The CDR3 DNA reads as TGTGCCAGCAGGACTAGCGGGAGGGCCGTCGAGCAGTTCTTC. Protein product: CASRTSGRAVEQFF.

The CDR3 nucleotides read TGTGCCAGCGGGGCAGGACAGGGGGGCTCTCAGCCCCAGCATTTT. This sequence encodes CASGAGQGGSQPQHF. J is TRBJ1-5 and V is TRBV2; the match to TRBD1 covers 10 bases. This CDR3 spans 15 amino acids. Germline V CDR1 and CDR2: SNHLY, FYNNEI. V shed 8 bases and J 6 bases; nucleotides not matched to a gene: 10.

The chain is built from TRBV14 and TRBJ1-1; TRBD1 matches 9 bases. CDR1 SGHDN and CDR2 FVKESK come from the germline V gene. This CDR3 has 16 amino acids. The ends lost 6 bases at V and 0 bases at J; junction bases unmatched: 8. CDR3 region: CASRVDRGRVNTEAFF. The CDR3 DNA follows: TGTGCCAGCAGGGTCGACAGGGGGAGGGTGAACACTGAAGCTTTCTTT.

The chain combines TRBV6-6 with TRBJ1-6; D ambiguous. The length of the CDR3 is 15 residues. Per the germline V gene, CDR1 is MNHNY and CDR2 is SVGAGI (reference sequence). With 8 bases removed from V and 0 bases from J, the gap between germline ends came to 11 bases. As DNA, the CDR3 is TGTGCCAGCGGCCAGAGAAGCTCCTATAATTCACCCCTCCACTTT. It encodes CASGQRSSYNSPLHF.

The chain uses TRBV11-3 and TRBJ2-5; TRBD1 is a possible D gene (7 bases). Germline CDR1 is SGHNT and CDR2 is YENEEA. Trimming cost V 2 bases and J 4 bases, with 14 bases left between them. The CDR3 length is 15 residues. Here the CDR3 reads CASSLLAGGRETQYF. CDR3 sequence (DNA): TGTGCCAGCAGCTTATTGGCAGGGGGGCGAGAGACCCAGTACTTC.

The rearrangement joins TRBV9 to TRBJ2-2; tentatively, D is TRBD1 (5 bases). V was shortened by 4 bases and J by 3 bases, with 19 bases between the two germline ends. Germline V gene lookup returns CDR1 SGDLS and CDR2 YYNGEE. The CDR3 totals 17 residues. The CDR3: CASSTKLRTSYTGELFF. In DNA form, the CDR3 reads TGTGCCAGCAGCACGAAACTCAGGACAAGCTACACCGGGGAGCTGTTTTTT.

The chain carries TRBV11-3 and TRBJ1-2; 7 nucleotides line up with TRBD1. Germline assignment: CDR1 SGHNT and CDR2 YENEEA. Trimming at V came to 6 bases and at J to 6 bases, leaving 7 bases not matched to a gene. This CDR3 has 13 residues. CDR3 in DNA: TGTGCCAGCAGAAAACAGGGGTGGGATGGCTACACCTTC. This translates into CASRKQGWDGYTF. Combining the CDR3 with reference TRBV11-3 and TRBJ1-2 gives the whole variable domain EAGVVQSPRYKIIEKKQPVAFWCNPISGHNTLYWYLQNLGQGPELLIRYENEEAVDDSQLPKDRFSAERLKGVDSTLKIQPAELGDSAVYLCASRKQGWDGYTFGSGTRLTVV.

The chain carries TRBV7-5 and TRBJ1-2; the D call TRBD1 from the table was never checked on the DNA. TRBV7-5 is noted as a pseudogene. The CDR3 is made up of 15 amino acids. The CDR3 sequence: CVSSSQGTLNYGYTF. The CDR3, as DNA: TGTGTCAGCTCTTCACAGGGAACCCTTAACTATGGCTACACCTTC.

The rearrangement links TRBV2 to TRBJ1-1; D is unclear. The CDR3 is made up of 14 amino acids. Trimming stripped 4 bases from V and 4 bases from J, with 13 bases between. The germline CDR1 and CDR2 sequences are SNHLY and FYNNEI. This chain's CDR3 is CASSGLGGSTEAFF. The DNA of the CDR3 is TGTGCCAGCAGTGGGTTGGGAGGGTCCACTGAAGCTTTCTTT. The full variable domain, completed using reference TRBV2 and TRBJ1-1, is EPEVTQTPSHQVTQMGQEVILRCVPISNHLYFYWYRQILGQKVEFLVSFYNNEISEKSEIFDDQFSVERPDGSNFTLKIRSTKLEDSAMYFCASSGLGGSTEAFFGQGTRLTVV.

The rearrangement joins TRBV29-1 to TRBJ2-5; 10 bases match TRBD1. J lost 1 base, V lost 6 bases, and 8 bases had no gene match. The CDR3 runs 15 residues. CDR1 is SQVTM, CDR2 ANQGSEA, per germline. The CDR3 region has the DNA TGCAGCGTCGTGCTGGACAGGGGGATCCAAGAGACCCAGTACTTC. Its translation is CSVVLDRGIQETQYF. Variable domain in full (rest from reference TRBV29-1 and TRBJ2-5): SAVISQKPSRDICQRGTSLTIQCQVDSQVTMMFWYRQQPGQSLTLIATANQGSEATYESGFVIDKFPISRPNLTFSTLTVSNMSPEDSSIYLCSVVLDRGIQETQYFGPGTRLLVL.

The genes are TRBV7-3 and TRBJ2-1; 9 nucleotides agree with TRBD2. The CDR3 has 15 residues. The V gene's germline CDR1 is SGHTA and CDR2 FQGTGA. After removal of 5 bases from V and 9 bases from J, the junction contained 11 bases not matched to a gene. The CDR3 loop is CASSNWASGKGEQFF. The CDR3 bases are TGTGCCAGCAGCAATTGGGCTAGCGGGAAGGGTGAGCAGTTCTTC. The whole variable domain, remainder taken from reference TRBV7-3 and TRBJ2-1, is GAGVSQTPSNKVTEKGKYVELRCDPISGHTALYWYRQSLGQGPEFLIYFQGTGAADDSGLPNDRFFAVRPEGSVSTLKIQRTERGDSAVYLCASSNWASGKGEQFFGPGTRLTVL.

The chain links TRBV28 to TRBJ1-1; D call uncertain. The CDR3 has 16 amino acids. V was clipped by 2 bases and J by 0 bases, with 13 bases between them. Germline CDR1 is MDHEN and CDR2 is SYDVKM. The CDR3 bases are TGTGCCAGCAGTTTAGGGTCCGCAGGTTTGAACACTGAAGCTTTCTTT. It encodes CASSLGSAGLNTEAFF. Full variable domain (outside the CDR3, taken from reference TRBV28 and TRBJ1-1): DVKVTQSSRYLVKRTGEKVFLECVQDMDHENMFWYRQDPGLGLRLIYFSYDVKMKEKGDIPEGYSVSREKKERFSLILESASTNQTSMYLCASSLGSAGLNTEAFFGQGTRLTVV.

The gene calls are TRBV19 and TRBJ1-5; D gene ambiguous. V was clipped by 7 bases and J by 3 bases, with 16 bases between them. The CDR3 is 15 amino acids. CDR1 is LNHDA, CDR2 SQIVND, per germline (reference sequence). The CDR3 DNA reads TGTGCCAGTAAAGAGAGGCCTAGGGACAATCAGCCCCAGCATTTT. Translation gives CASKERPRDNQPQHF.

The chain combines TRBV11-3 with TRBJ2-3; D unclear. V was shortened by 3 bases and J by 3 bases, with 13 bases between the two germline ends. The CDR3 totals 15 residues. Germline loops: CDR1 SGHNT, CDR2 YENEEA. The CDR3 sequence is CASSFGAGKTDTQYF. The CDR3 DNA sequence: TGTGCCAGCAGCTTTGGAGCCGGAAAGACAGATACGCAGTATTTT.

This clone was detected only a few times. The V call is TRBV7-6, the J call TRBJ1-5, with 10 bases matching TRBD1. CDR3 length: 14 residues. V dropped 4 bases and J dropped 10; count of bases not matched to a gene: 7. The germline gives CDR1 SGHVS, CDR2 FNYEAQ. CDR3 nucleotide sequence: TGTGCCAGCAGCTCTGACAGGGGGCTTGGACCCCAGCATTTT. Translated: CASSSDRGLGPQHF.

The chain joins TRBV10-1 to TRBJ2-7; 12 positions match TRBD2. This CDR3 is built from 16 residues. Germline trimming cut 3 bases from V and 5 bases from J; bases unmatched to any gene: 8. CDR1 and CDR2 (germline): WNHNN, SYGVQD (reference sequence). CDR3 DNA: TGCGCCAGCAGTGACCCCGGACTAGCGGGATCGGACGAGCAGTACTTC. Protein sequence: CASSDPGLAGSDEQYF.